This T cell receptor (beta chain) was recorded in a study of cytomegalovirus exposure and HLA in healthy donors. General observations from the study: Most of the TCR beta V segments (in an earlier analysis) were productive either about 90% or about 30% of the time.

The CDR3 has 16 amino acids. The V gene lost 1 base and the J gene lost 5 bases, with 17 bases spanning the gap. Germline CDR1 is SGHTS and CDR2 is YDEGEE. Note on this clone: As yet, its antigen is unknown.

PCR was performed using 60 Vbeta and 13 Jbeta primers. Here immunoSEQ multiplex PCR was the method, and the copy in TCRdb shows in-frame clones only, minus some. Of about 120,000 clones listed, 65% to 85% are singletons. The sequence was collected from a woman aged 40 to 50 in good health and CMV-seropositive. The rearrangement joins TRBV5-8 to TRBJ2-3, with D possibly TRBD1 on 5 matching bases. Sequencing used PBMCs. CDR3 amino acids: CASSLKGIGLVDTQYF. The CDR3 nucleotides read TGTGCCAGCAGCTTGAAGGGGATAGGGCTTGTAGATACGCAGTATTTT.